This is a list of T cell receptor beta chains from one sample in a study of OX40 agonist ivuxolimab in advanced cancers. Assay used: immunoSEQ multiplex PCR; TCRdb lists only in-frame clones, some missing. This sample has about 94,000 clones; roughly 91% occur once, and the top ten carry under 0.35%. This sample comprised CD4+ or CD8+ T cells sorted from blood, obtained in a trial of the OX40 agonist ivuxolimab. The source of these receptors is an adult with an advanced solid tumor such as melanoma, head and neck, liver or kidney cancer. Each CDR3 is given with its conserved first and last residue. D genes are given only for firm matches.

j_call v_call d_call cdr3_aa
TRBJ1-1 TRBV7-2 TRBD1 CASSQNIARDSQPAFF
TRBJ1-2 TRBV19 NA CASSITLRVGHYGYTF
TRBJ1-2 TRBV6-1 NA CASSESGSFYGYTF
TRBJ2-6 TRBV7-9 TRBD1 CASSPRTGQTGANVLTF
TRBJ1-1 TRBV18 NA CASSPQENTEAFF
TRBJ1-4 TRBV5-5 NA CASSPGGSANEKLFF
TRBJ1-1 TRBV6-5 TRBD1 CASSQQGGTEAFF
TRBJ1-2 TRBV7-8 NA CASSLRREGGHGYTF
TRBJ2-3 TRBV10-3 TRBD2 CAARGGTDTQYF
TRBJ2-1 TRBV19 TRBD2 CASSTRVTSGGAGEQFF
TRBJ1-1 TRBV27 TRBD1 CASSLTKTGRTEAFF